This TCR beta chain originates from a study of post-analysis software for immune sequencing data. With respect to this clonotype: What it binds is unknown.

Included in the TCR beta cDNA libraries were unique molecular identifiers. TCRdb independently ran MiXCR on the PCR reads; one entry per CDR3 protein. This repertoire shows approximately 460,000 distinct CDR3 sequences, nearly 45% found once; its top ten account for about 12%. Study findings and constraints: With TRBV5-6, TRBV5-1 and TRBV20-1 included, about five TRBV segments were more frequent in patients than in controls.

Germline V lookup: CDR1 SGHRS, CDR2 YFSETQ. The V end lost 0 bases, the J end lost 0 bases, and 11 bases lay between the germline ends. This CDR3 has 16 amino acids. Sequenced: blood. The source is a girl aged 10-17 years with multiple sclerosis. This chain joins TRBV5-1 and TRBJ2-3; D perhaps matches TRBD2 (5 bases). The CDR3 spells CASSLGSGPSTDTQYF. In DNA form, the CDR3 reads TGCGCCAGCAGCTTGGGAAGCGGACCTAGCACAGATACGCAGTATTTT.